This TCR beta chain was recovered during a study of early T cells in non-severe SARS-CoV-2 infection. MiXCR was run by TCRdb on the 5' RACE reads, yielding one entry per CDR3 protein. Of 97,000 or so distinct CDR3 sequences listed, 8% to 13% are singletons. Trimming cost V 5 bases and J 5 bases, with 18 bases left between them. This CDR3 contains 15 residues. The rearrangement links TRBV12-3 or TRBV12-4 to TRBJ1-1; no reliable D call. The sequence derives from an adult who was a healthcare worker with PCR-confirmed SARS-CoV-2 infection or an uninfected control (not recorded which). This specimen was whole blood, taken at baseline. The CDR3 is CASSQQGGEGTEAFF. The CDR3 DNA reads TGTGCCAGCAGTCAACAAGGCGGGGAAGGGACTGAAGCTTTCTTT.